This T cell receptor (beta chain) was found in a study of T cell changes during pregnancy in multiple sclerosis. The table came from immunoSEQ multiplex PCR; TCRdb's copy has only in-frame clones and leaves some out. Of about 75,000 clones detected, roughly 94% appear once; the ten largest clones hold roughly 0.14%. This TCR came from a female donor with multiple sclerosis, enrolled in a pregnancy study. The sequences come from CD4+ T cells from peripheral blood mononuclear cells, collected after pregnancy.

Here the CDR3 DNA reads TGTGCCAGCAGCGTAGATGAGGGAACAGATACGCAGTATTTT. It specifies CASSVDEGTDTQYF. This rearrangement joins TRBV9 to TRBJ2-3, with D tentatively TRBD2 (5 bases). CDR3 length equals 14 residues. Germline CDR1 reads SGDLS; CDR2 reads YYNGEE. Trimming took off 0 bases at V and 3 bases at J, with 8 bases between the two ends.